These 11 T cell receptor beta chains share one sample of origin, sequenced in a study of Graves' ophthalmopathy and Graves' hyperthyroidism. CDR3 regions of TCR beta were amplified from RNA transcripts. HTBI primers were employed in first-round RT-PCR, then a second-round multiplex PCR followed. TCRdb re-called the multiplex PCR reads through MiXCR, storing one row per CDR3 protein. The top ten hold roughly 2.4% of the sample, which has a few hundred thousand distinct CDR3 sequences, about a sixth seen once. The sample consisted of peripheral blood. The receptors were sampled from an adult woman with stable Graves' hyperthyroidism.

This clonotype has at least ten counts. The J gene is TRBJ2-7, the V gene TRBV7-2, with TRBD2 identical over 11 bases. The CDR3 runs to 18 residues. Looked up from germline, CDR1 is SGHTA and CDR2 is FQGNSA. Trimming at V came to 1 base and at J to 4 bases, leaving 12 bases not matched to a gene. The CDR3 is CASSLGPGLAARTYEQYF. In DNA form, the CDR3 reads TGTGCCAGCAGCTTAGGGCCGGGACTAGCGGCACGGACATACGAGCAGTACTTC.

The chain uses TRBV20-1 and TRBJ2-5; D not certain. The CDR3 runs to 12 residues. The ends were cut back, 6 bases at V and 5 bases at J, with 13 bases in the middle. The germline V gene has CDR1 DFQATT and CDR2 SNEGSKA (reference sequence). The DNA of the CDR3 is TGCAGTGCCAAAATTCTTGGGGAGACCCAGTACTTC. This translates into CSAKILGETQYF.

This clonotype was seen at least ten times. The chain is built from TRBV28 and TRBJ2-7; 9 positions agree with TRBD2. This CDR3 is 14 amino acids long. Germline trimming cut 5 bases from V and 2 bases from J; bases unmatched to any gene: 4. The germline V gene has CDR1 MDHEN and CDR2 SYDVKM. CDR3 residues: CASSPGLAPYEQYF. CDR3 bases: TGTGCCAGCAGTCCCGGACTAGCGCCCTACGAGCAGTACTTC.

This clonotype was observed many times. The gene calls are TRBV28 and TRBJ2-7; possibly TRBD1 for D (6 bases). Looked up from germline, CDR1 is MDHEN and CDR2 is SYDVKM. This CDR3 has 16 residues. Between the trimmed V and J ends, which lost 4 bases and 6 bases, there was a span of 22 bases. CDR3 sequence reads: CASSSPPPGAVAEQYF. Written as DNA, the CDR3 is TGTGCCAGCAGTTCCCCCCCCCCAGGGGCTGTTGCCGAGCAGTACTTC. Drawing the rest from reference TRBV28 and TRBJ2-7, the complete variable domain is DVKVTQSSRYLVKRTGEKVFLECVQDMDHENMFWYRQDPGLGLRLIYFSYDVKMKEKGDIPEGYSVSREKKERFSLILESASTNQTSMYLCASSSPPPGAVAEQYFGPGTRLTVT.

Many counts were recorded for this clonotype. The chain joins TRBV4-1 to TRBJ1-1; no reliable D call. Trimming removed 4 bases from V and 1 base from J, with 10 bases in between. CDR1 and CDR2 (germline): MGHRA, YSYEKL. The CDR3 length is 14 residues. DNA for the CDR3: TGCGCCAGCAGCCGAGGGAATTCGAACACTGAAGCTTTCTTT. This codes for CASSRGNSNTEAFF.

This rearrangement joins TRBV28 to TRBJ1-2, with 8 bases that match TRBD1. Per the germline V gene, CDR1 is MDHEN and CDR2 is SYDVKM. V dropped 6 bases and J dropped 8; count of bases not matched to a gene: 8. This CDR3 is built from 13 residues. Written as DNA, the CDR3 is TGTGCCAGCAGGACCCAGGGGGCGGGAGGCTACACCTTC. It translates to CASRTQGAGGYTF.

This clonotype was observed at least ten times. Since a much larger clone is just one base distant, this may be a read error. This chain connects TRBV5-6 to TRBJ2-7, with 7 nucleotides matching TRBD1. The CDR3 loop spans 14 amino acids. V trimming: 4 bases; J trimming: 4 bases; junction bases outside the gene matches: 8. Germline V CDR1 and CDR2: SGHDT, YYEEEE. The CDR3 spells CASSPPGQPYEQYF. CDR3 DNA sequence: TGTGCCAGCAGCCCCCCGGGACAGCCTTACGAGCAGTACTTC.

This clonotype was found many times. The CDR3 loop is CASSQDWQGYEQYF. The CDR3 DNA sequence: TGCGCCAGCAGCCAAGATTGGCAGGGCTACGAGCAGTACTTC. V is TRBV4-1 and J is TRBJ2-7; the D gene is possibly TRBD1 (5 bases). The CDR3 extends over 14 amino acids. Per the germline V gene, CDR1 is MGHRA and CDR2 is YSYEKL. V lost 0 bases and J 3 bases, leaving 9 bases between the germline ends.

Many counts were recorded for this clonotype. The gene calls are TRBV20-1 and TRBJ1-2; D remains unclear. Germline CDR1 DFQATT, CDR2 SNEGSKA (reference sequence). V lost 1 base and J lost 3, with 9 bases in between. This CDR3 has 13 residues. In nucleotides, the CDR3 is TGCAGTGCTAGAGCGGTAGAAGACTATGGCTACACCTTC. Translating it yields CSARAVEDYGYTF.

V usage is TRBV3-1 and J usage is TRBJ1-1; TRBD1 might be the D (5 bases). V shed 1 base and J shed 6 bases, with 15 bases lying between them. There are 15 residues in the CDR3. Germline lookup yields CDR1 LGHDT and CDR2 YNNKEL (reference sequence). CDR3 sequence: CASSQVNSKGAEAFF. The CDR3 DNA sequence: TGTGCCAGCAGCCAAGTCAACAGCAAAGGGGCTGAAGCTTTCTTT.

Comments on this clonotype: Given a much more abundant clone one base away, this may be a read error. The rearrangement joins TRBV7-9 to TRBJ1-2, with D unresolved. Deletions cut 5 bases from V and 4 bases from J, with 14 bases between. CDR3 length equals 14 residues. CDR1 SEHNR and CDR2 FQNEAQ come from the germline V gene (reference sequence). The CDR3 protein is CASSRLGSAYGYTF. The CDR3 DNA follows: TGTGCCAGCAGCCGACTTGGGTCCGCCTATGGCTACACCTTC. Using reference TRBV7-9 and TRBJ1-2 for the parts outside the CDR3, the full variable domain is DTGVSQNPRHKITKRGQNVTFRCDPISEHNRLYWYRQTLGQGPEFLTYFQNEAQLEKSRLLSDRFSAERPKGSFSTLEIQRTEQGDSAMYLCASSRLGSAYGYTFGSGTRLTVV.